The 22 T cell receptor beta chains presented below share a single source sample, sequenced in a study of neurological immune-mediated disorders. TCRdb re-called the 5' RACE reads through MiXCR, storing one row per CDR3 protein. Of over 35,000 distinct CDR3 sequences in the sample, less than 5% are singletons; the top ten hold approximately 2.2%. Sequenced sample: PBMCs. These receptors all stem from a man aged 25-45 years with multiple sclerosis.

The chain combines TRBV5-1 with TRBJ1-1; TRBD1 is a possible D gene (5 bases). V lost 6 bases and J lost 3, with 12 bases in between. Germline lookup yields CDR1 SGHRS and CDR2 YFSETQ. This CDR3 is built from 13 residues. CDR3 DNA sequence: TGCGCCAGCACCCCGGACACTGACACTGAAGCTTTCTTT. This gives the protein CASTPDTDTEAFF.

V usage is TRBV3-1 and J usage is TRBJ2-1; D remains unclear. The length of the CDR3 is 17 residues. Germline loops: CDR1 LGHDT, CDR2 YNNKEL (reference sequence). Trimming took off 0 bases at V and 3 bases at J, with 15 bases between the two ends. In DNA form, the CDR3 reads TGTGCCAGCAGCCAAGATCGTGGCTGGGCAGGCTACAATGAGCAGTTCTTC. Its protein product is CASSQDRGWAGYNEQFF.

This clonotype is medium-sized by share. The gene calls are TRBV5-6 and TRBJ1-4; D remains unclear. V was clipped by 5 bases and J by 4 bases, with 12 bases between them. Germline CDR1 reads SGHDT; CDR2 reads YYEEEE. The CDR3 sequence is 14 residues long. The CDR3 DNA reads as TGTGCCAGCAGGTCCACGGCCAATAATGAAAAACTGTTTTTT. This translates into CASRSTANNEKLFF.

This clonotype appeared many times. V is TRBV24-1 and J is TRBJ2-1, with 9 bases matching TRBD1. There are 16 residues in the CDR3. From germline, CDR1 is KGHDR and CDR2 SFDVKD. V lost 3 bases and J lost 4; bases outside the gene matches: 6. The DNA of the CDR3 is TGTGCCACCAGTGATGCCTCTGGGACAGGGTACAATGAGCAGTTCTTC. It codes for CATSDASGTGYNEQFF.

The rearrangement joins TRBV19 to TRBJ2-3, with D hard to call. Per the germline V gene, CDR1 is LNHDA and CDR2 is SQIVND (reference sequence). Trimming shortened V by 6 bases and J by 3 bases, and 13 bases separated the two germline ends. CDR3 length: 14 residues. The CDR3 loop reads CASSTTWGTDTQYF. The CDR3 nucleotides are TGTGCCAGTAGCACAACCTGGGGAACAGATACGCAGTATTTT.

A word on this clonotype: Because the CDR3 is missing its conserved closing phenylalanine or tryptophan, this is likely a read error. As DNA, the CDR3 is TGTGCCAGCAGTATATGGTCGGGGTATGAGCAGTTCTTA. Amino acids: CASSIWSGYEQFL. This rearrangement joins TRBV6-5 to TRBJ2-1; D may be TRBD2 (5 bases). Trimming left V 5 bases short and J 8 bases short, with 13 bases between. The CDR3 totals 13 residues. The germline CDR1 and CDR2 sequences are MNHEY and SVGAGI.

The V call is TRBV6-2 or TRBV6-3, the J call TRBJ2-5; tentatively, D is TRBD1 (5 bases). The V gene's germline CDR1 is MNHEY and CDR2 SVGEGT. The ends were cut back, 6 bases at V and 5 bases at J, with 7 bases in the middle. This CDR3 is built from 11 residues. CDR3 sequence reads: CASSHRETQYF. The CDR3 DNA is TGTGCCAGCAGCCACAGGGAGACCCAGTACTTC.

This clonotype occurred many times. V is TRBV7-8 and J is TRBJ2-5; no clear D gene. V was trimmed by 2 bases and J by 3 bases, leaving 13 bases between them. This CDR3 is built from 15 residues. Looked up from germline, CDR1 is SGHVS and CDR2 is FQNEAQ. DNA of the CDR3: TGTGCCAGCAGCTTAAGGGCGGACCTGAAAGAGACCCAGTACTTC. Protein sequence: CASSLRADLKETQYF. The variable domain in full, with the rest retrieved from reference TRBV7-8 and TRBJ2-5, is GAGVSQSPRYKVAKRGQDVALRCDPISGHVSLFWYQQALGQGPEFLTYFQNEAQLDKSGLPSDRFFAERPEGSVSTLKIQRTQQEDSAVYLCASSLRADLKETQYFGPGTRLLVL.

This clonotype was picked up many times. In DNA, the CDR3 is TGCAGTGCCCCGACAGGTTCTACTTGGGGCTACACCTTC. Translated, it gives CSAPTGSTWGYTF. This sequence joins TRBV20-1 and TRBJ1-2; weak D call: TRBD1 (6 bases). Germline V gives CDR1 DFQATT, CDR2 SNEGSKA (reference sequence). V dropped 6 bases and J dropped 8 bases, with 19 bases sitting between them. The CDR3 has 13 residues.

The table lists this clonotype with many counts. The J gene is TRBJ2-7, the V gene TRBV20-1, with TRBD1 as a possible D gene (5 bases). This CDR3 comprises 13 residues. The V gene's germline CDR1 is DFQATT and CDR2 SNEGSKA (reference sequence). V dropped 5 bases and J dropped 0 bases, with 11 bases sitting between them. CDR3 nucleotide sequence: TGCAGTGCTCTCCCGACAGTCTCCTACGAGCAGTACTTC. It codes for CSALPTVSYEQYF.

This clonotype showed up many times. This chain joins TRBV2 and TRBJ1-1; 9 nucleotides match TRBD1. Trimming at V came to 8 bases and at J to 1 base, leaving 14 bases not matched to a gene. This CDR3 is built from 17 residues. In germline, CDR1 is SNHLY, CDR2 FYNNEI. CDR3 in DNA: TGTGCCAGCGCTACCGGGACAGGGATTAACCCGAACACTGAAGCTTTCTTT. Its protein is CASATGTGINPNTEAFF. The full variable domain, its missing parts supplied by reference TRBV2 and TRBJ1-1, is EPEVTQTPSHQVTQMGQEVILRCVPISNHLYFYWYRQILGQKVEFLVSFYNNEISEKSEIFDDQFSVERPDGSNFTLKIRSTKLEDSAMYFCASATGTGINPNTEAFFGQGTRLTVV.

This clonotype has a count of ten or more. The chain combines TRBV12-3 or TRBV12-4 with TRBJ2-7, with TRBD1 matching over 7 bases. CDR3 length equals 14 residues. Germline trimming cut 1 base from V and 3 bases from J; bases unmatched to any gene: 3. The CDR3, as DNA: TGTGCCAGCAGTTTAGAGACAGGGAGCTACGAGCAGTACTTC. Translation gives CASSLETGSYEQYF.

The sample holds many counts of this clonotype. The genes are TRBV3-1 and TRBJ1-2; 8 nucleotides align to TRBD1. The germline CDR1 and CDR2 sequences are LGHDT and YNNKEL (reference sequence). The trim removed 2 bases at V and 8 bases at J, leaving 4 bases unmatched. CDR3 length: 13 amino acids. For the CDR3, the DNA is TGTGCCAGCAGCCAACAGGGGGCTCGCGGCTACACCTTC. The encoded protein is CASSQQGARGYTF.

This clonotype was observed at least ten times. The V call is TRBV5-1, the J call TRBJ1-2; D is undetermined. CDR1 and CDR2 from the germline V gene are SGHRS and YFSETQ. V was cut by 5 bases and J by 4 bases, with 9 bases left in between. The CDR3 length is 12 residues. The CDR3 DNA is TGCGCCAGCAGTTTAGACACCTATGGCTACACCTTC. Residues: CASSLDTYGYTF.

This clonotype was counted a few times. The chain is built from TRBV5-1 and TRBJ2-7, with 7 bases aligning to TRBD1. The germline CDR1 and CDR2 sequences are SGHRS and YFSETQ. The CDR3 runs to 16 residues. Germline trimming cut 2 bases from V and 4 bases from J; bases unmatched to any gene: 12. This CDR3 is CASSFSPGTVRYEQYF. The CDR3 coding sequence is TGCGCCAGCAGCTTTTCACCCGGGACAGTTAGATACGAGCAGTACTTC. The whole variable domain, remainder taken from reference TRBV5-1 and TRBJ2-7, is KAGVTQTPRYLIKTRGQQVTLSCSPISGHRSVSWYQQTPGQGLQFLFEYFSETQRNKGNFPGRFSGRQFSNSRSEMNVSTLELGDSALYLCASSFSPGTVRYEQYFGPGTRLTVT.

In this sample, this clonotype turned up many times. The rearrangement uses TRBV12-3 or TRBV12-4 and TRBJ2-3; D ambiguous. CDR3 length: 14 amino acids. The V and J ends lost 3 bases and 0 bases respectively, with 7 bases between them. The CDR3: CASSFTPSTDTQYF. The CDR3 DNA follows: TGTGCCAGCAGTTTTACACCTAGCACAGATACGCAGTATTTT.

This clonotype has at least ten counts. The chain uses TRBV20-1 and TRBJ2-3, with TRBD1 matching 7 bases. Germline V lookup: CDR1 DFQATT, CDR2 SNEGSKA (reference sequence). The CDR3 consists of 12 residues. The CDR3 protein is CSADRSTDTQYF. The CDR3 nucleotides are TGCAGCGCGGACAGGAGCACAGATACGCAGTATTTT.

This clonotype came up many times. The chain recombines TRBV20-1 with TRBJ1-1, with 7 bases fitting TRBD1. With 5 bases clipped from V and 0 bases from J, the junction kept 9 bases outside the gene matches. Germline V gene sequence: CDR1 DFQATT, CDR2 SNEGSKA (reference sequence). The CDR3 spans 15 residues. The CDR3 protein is CSAGRQGLMNTEAFF. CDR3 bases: TGCAGTGCTGGACGACAGGGACTTATGAACACTGAAGCTTTCTTT.

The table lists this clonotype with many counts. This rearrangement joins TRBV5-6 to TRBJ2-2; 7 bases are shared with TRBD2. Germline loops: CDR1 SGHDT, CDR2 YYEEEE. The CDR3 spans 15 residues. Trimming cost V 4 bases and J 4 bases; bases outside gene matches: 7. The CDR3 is CASSPGLGGTGELFF. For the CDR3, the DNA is TGTGCCAGCAGCCCCGGACTAGGCGGCACCGGGGAGCTGTTTTTT.

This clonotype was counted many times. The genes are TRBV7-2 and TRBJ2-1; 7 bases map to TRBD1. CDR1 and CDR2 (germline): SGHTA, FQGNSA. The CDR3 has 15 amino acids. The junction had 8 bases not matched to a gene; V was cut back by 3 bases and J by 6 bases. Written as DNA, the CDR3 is TGTGCCAGCAGCTTTGGGACAGAGTTCGTCAATGAGCAGTTCTTC. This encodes CASSFGTEFVNEQFF.

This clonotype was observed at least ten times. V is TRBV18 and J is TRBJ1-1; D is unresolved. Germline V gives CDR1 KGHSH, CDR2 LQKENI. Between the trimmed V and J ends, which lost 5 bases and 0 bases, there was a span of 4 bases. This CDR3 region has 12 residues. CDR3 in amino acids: CASSTVNTEAFF. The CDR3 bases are TGTGCCAGCTCAACGGTGAACACTGAAGCTTTCTTT.

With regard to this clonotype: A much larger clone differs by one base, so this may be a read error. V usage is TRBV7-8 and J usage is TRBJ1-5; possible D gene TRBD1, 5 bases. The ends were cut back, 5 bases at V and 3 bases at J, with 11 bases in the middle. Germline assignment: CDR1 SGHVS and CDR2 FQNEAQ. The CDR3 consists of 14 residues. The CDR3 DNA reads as TGTGCCAGCAGCGCACCAGGGACCAATCAGCCCCAGCATTTT. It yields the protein CASSAPGTNQPQHF.